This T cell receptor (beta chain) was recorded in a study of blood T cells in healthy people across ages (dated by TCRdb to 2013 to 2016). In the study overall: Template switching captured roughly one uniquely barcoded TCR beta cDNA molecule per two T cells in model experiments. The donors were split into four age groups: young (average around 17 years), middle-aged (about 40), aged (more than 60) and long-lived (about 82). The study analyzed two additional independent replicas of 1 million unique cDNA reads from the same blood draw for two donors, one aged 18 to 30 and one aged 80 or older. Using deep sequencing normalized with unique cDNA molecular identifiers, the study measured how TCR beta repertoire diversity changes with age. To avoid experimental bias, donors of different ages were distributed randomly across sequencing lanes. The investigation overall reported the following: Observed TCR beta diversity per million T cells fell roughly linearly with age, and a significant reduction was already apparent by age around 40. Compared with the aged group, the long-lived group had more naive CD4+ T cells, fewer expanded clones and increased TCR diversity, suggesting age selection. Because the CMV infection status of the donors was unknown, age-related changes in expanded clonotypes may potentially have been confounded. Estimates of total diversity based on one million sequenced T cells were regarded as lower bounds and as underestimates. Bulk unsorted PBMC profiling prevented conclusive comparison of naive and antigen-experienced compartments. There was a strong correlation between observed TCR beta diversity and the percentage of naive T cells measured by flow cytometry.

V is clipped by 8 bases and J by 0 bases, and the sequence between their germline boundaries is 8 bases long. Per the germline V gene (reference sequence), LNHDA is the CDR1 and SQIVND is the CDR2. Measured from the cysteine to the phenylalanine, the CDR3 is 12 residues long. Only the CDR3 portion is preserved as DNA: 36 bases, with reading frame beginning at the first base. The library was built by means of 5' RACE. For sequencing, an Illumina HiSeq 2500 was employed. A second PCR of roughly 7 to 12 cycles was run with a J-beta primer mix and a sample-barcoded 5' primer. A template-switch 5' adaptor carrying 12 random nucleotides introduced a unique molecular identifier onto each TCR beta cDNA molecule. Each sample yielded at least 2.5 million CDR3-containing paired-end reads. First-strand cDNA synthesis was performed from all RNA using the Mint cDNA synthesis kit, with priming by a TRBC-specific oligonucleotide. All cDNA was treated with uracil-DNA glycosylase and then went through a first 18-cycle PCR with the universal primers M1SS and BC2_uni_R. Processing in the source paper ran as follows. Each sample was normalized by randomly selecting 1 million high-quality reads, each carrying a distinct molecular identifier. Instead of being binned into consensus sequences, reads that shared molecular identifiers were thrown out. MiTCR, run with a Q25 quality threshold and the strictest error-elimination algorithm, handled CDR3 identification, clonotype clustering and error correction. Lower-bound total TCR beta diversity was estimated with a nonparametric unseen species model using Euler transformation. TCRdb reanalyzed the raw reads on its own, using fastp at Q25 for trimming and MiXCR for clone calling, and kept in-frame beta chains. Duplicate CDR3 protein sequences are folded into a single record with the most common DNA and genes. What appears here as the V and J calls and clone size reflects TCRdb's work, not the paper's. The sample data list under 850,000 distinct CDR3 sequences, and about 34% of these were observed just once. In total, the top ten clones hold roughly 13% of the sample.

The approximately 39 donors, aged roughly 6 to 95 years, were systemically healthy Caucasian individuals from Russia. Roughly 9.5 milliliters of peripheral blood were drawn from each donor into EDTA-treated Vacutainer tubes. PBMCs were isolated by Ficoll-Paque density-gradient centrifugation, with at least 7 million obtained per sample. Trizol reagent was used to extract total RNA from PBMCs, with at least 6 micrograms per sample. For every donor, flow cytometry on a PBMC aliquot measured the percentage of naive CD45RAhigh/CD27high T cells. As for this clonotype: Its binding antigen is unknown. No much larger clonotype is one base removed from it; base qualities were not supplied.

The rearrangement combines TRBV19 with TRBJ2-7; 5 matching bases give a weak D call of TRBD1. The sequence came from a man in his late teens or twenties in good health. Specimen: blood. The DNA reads TGTGCCAGTCAAGACAGCTCCTACGAGCAGTACTTC. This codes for CASQDSSYEQYF.